What follows is one T cell receptor beta chain and its context. The junction departs from germline at one end; a sequencing error may be responsible. The sample originates from a study of T cells of healthy individuals. CDR1 is MNHEY, CDR2 SVGEGT, per germline. The CDR3 loop spans 15 amino acids. Via MiXCR, TCRdb re-called the 5' RACE reads, giving one row per CDR3 protein. The sample lists over 95,000 distinct CDR3 sequences, 17% seen once, with about 6% in the top ten. The chain links TRBV6-2 or TRBV6-3 to TRBJ1-5, with no clear D. This clonotype was obtained from a human donor in good health. CDR3 in amino acids: CASTGVMGSNRPQHF. In nucleotides, the CDR3 is TGTGCCAGCACCGGGGTGATGGGGAGCAATCGGCCCCAGCATTTT.